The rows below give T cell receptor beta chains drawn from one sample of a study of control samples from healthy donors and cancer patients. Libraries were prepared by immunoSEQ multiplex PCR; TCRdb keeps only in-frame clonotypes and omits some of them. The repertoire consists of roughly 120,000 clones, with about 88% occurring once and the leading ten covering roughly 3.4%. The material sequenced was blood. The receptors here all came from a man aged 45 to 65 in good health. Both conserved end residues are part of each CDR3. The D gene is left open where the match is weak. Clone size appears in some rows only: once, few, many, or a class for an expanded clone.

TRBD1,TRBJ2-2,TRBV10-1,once,CASSEWGTENTGELFF,TGCGCCAGCAGTGAGTGGGGGACAGAGAACACCGGGGAGCTGTTTTTT
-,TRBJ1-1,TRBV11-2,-,CASSQSGSNPETFF,TGTGCCAGCAGCCAATCGGGCTCGAATCCTGAAACTTTCTTT
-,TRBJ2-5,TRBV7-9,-,CASSFGPEQETQYF,TGTGCCAGCAGCTTTGGACCTGAACAAGAGACCCAGTACTTC
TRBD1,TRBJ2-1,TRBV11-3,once,CASSLLGQGPHEQFF,TGTGCCAGCAGCTTACTTGGACAGGGGCCCCATGAGCAGTTCTTC
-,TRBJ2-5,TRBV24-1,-,CATSDPGQLETQYF,TGTGCCACCAGTGATCCTGGACAGTTGGAGACCCAGTACTTC
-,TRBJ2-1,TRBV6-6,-,CASSPRGPNNEQFF,TGTGCCAGCAGCCCCAGGGGTCCCAACAATGAGCAGTTCTTC
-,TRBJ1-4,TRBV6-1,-,CASSEQGTNEKLFF,TGTGCCAGCAGTGAACAGGGGACTAATGAAAAACTGTTTTTT
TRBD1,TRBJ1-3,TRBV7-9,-,CASSGGTGGPGGNTIYF,TGTGCCAGCAGCGGTGGGACAGGGGGTCCTGGTGGAAACACCATATATTTT
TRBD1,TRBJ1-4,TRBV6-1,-,CASSEYGRGNEKLFF,TGTGCCAGCAGTGAATATGGCAGGGGGAATGAAAAACTGTTTTTT
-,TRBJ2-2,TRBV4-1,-,CASSQTRDGGELFF,TGCGCCAGCAGCCAAACGAGGGACGGCGGGGAGCTGTTTTTT
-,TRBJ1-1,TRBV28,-,CASSPPILLLRRNTEAFF,TGTGCCAGCAGCCCTCCTATCCTCCTCCTAAGGCGAAACACTGAAGCTTTCTTT
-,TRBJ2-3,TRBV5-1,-,CASSLEGDASTDTQYF,TGCGCCAGCAGCTTGGAGGGGGACGCTAGCACAGATACGCAGTATTTT
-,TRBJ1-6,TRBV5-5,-,CASSPRAGISPLHF,TGTGCCAGCAGCCCACGGGCCGGGATTTCACCCCTCCACTTT
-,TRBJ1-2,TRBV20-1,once,CSARGYPYTF,TGCAGTGCTAGAGGTTACCCCTACACCTTC
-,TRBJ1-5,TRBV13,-,CASSSRVENQPQHF,TGTGCCAGCAGCTCCCGTGTCGAAAATCAGCCCCAGCATTTT
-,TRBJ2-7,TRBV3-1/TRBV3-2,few,CASSQAGTTLIGQYF,TGTGCCAGCAGCCAAGCCGGGACAACTTTAATCGGGCAGTACTTC
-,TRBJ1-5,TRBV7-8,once,CASSLRDKGNQPQHF,TGTGCCAGCAGCTTACGGGACAAGGGCAATCAGCCCCAGCATTTT
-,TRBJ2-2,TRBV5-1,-,CASSLEITGELFF,TGCGCCAGCAGCTTAGAAATCACCGGGGAGCTGTTTTTT
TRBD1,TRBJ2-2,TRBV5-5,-,CASSLSYRTGFFGELFF,TGTGCCAGCAGCTTATCCTACCGGACAGGGTTTTTTGGGGAGCTGTTTTTT
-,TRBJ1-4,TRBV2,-,CASLMSQVFNEKLFF,TGTGCCAGCCTGATGAGCCAGGTTTTTAATGAAAAACTGTTTTTT
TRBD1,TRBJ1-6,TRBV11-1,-,CASSPGQGGLSPLHF,TGTGCCAGCAGCCCGGGACAGGGAGGTCTGTCACCCCTCCACTTT
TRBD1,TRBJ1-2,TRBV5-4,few,CASSFEGTEYGYTF,TGTGCCAGCAGCTTTGAGGGGACAGAATATGGCTACACCTTC
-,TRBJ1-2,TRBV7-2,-,CASSFMSRDYGYTF,TGTGCCAGCAGCTTTATGTCCAGGGACTATGGCTACACCTTC
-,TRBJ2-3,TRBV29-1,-,CSVKRAGGTDTQYF,TGCAGCGTCAAGAGGGCCGGCGGCACAGATACGCAGTATTTT
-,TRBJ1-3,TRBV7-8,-,CAGHLFSGNTIYF,TGTGCCGGACACCTATTCTCTGGAAACACCATATATTTT
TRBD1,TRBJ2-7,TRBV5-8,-,CASSRGQGPYEQYF,TGTGCCAGCAGCAGGGGACAGGGACCCTACGAGCAGTACTTC
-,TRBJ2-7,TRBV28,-,CASSFMVPRQRLSYEQYF,TGTGCCAGCAGTTTTATGGTCCCGCGACAGAGACTCTCCTACGAGCAGTACTTC
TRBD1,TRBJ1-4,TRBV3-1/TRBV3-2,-,CASSQTGRPGGEKLFF,TGTGCCAGCAGCCAAACCGGGAGACCAGGGGGTGAAAAACTGTTTTTT
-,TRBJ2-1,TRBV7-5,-,CVRSSRGVGGTYNEQFF,TGTGTCAGAAGCTCCCGTGGGGTCGGGGGAACCTACAATGAGCAGTTCTTC
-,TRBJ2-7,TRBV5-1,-,CASSVGLGYEQYF,TGCGCCAGCAGCGTGGGTTTGGGTTACGAGCAGTACTTC
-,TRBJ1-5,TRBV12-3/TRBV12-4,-,CASSKDAQPQHF,TGTGCCAGCAGTAAAGACGCCCAGCCCCAGCATTTT
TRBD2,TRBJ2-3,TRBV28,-,CASSFGGAKIDTQYF,TGTGCCAGCAGTTTCGGGGGGGCTAAGATCGATACGCAGTATTTT
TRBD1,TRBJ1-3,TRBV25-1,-,CASSELGQSMGDTIYF,TGTGCCAGCAGTGAATTGGGACAGTCTATGGGTGACACCATATATTTT
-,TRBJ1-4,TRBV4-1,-,CASSLSGVNEKLFF,TGCGCCAGCAGCCTCTCAGGGGTCAATGAAAAACTGTTTTTT
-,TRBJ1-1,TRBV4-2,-,CASSVGSTEAFF,TGTGCCAGCAGTGTTGGAAGCACTGAAGCTTTCTTT
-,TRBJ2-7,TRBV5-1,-,CASSLAFLGERGYEQYF,TGCGCCAGCAGCTTGGCCTTTTTGGGGGAGAGAGGGTACGAGCAGTACTTC
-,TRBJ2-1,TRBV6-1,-,CASSEATSSSYNEQFF,TGTGCCAGCAGTGAAGCGACATCGAGCTCCTACAATGAGCAGTTCTTC
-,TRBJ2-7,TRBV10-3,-,CAIGDRTYEQYF,TGTGCCATTGGCGACAGAACCTACGAGCAGTACTTC
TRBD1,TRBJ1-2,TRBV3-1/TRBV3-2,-,CASSRGTGSNGYTF,TGTGCCAGCAGCCGTGGGACAGGGAGTAATGGCTACACCTTC
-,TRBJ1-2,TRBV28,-,CASGAGGPGVGDYGYTF,TGTGCCAGCGGAGCCGGGGGGCCAGGGGTAGGGGACTATGGCTACACCTTC
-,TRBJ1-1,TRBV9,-,CASSILPGAFF,TGTGCCAGCAGCATCCTCCCAGGGGCTTTCTTT
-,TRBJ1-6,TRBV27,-,CARAGNNSPLHF,TGTGCACGGGCAGGGAATAATTCACCCCTCCACTTT
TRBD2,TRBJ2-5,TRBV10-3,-,CAISESLGLAEETQYF,TGTGCCATCAGTGAGTCATTGGGACTAGCGGAAGAGACCCAGTACTTC
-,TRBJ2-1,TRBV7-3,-,CASSLNSNALEQFF,TGTGCCAGCAGCTTAAACTCTAACGCCTTGGAGCAGTTCTTC
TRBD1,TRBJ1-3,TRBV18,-,CASSLSDRGLASSGNTIYF,TGTGCCAGCTCACTGAGCGACAGGGGGCTTGCTAGCTCTGGAAACACCATATATTTT
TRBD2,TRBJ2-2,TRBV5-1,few,CASGSGARNTGELFF,TGCGCCAGCGGAAGCGGGGCGCGGAACACCGGGGAGCTGTTTTTT
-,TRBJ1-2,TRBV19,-,CASAEDRANYGYTF,TGTGCCAGTGCCGAGGACAGAGCTAACTATGGCTACACCTTC
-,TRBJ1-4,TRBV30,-,CAWSWRGGEKLFF,TGTGCCTGGAGTTGGAGGGGGGGTGAAAAACTGTTTTTT
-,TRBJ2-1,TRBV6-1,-,CASKLQGNEQFF,TGTGCCAGCAAGTTACAGGGCAATGAGCAGTTCTTC
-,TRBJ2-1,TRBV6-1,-,CASSEALGDSLPNEQFF,TGTGCCAGCAGTGAAGCGTTGGGGGACTCCTTACCCAATGAGCAGTTCTTC
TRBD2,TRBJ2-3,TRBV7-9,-,CASSLKSWGGPSTDTQYF,TGTGCCAGCAGCTTAAAATCTTGGGGGGGACCTAGCACAGATACGCAGTATTTT